This section outlines one TCR beta chain sequence together with its context. What it binds is not known. The source of the sample is a study of T cell repertoires in cytomegalovirus infection. Turning to the study itself: It can be stated that public TCR beta signatures indicated CMV infection as well as a matching HLA type. Study-wide points: HLA-C-restricted CMV clonotypes gave the most frequent clonotype in two of eight donors. People with CMV and the relevant HLA were identified by cumulative public TCR beta family frequency.

The CDR3 consists of 16 residues. V lost 2 bases to trimming and J lost 4 bases; unmatched junction nucleotides: 8. Germline V gives CDR1 SEHNR, CDR2 FQNEAQ (reference sequence). Via MiXCR, TCRdb re-called the reads, giving one row per CDR3 protein. This sample carries about 110,000 distinct CDR3 sequences, over 9.5% of them seen once, and the ten largest clones take approximately 33%. The chain has TRBV7-9 and TRBJ2-1; 7 positions match TRBD2. This sequence originates from a human donor in good health (CMV status not recorded). Some clones in this sample may be carry-over from other donors' samples. Input material: PBMCs, sequenced either directly or after in vitro stimulation (not recorded which). DNA of the CDR3: TGTGCCAGCAGCTTAAATTCCCTAGCGGCGTACAATGAGCAGTTCTTC. This codes for CASSLNSLAAYNEQFF.